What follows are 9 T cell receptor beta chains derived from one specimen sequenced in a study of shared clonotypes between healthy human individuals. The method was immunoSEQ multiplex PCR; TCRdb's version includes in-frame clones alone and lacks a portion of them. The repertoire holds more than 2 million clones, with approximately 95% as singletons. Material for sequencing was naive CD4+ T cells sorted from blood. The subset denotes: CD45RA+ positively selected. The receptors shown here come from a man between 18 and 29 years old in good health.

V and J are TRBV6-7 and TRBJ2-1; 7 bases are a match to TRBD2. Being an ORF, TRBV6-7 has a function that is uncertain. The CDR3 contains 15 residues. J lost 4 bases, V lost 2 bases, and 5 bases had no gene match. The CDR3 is CASSYRASGYNEQFF. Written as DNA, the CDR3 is TGTGCCAGCAGTTACAGGGCTAGCGGTTACAATGAGCAGTTCTTC.

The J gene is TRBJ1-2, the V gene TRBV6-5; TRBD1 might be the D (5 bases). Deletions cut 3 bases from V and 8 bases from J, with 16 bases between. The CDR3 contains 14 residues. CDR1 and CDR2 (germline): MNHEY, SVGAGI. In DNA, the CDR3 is TGTGCCAGCAGTTATGATAGGGGCAGTCGGGGCTACACCTTC. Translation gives CASSYDRGSRGYTF.

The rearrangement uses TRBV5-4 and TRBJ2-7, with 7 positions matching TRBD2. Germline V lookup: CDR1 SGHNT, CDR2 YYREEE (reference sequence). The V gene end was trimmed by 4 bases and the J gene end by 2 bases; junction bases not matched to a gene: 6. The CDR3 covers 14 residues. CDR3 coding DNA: TGTGCCAGCAGCCATGGGACTAACCCCTACGAGCAGTACTTC. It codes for CASSHGTNPYEQYF.

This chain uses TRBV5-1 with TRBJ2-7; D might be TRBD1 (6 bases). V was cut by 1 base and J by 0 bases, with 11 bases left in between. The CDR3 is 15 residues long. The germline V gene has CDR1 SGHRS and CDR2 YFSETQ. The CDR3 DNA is TGCGCCAGCAGCTTGCTCGGGACAAACTCCTACGAGCAGTACTTC. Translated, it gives CASSLLGTNSYEQYF.

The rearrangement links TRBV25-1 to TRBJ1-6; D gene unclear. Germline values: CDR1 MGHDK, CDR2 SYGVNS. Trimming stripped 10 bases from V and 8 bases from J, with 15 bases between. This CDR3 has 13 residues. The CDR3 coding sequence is TGTGCCATCCGAGGATATGGAGATTCACCCCTCCACTTT. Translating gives CAIRGYGDSPLHF.

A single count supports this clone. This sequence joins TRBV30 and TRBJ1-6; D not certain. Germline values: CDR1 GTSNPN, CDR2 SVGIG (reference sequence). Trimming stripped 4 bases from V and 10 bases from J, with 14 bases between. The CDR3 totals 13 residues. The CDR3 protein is CAWKPQGGSPLHF. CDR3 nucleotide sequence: TGTGCCTGGAAACCCCAAGGTGGCTCACCCCTCCACTTT.

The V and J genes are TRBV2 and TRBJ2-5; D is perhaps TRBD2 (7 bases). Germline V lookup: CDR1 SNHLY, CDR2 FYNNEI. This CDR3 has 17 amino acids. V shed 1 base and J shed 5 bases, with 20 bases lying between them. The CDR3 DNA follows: TGTGCCAGCAGTGAAGGGTTTCTAGGGGGGGCCCGGGAGACCCAGTACTTC. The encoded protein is CASSEGFLGGARETQYF.

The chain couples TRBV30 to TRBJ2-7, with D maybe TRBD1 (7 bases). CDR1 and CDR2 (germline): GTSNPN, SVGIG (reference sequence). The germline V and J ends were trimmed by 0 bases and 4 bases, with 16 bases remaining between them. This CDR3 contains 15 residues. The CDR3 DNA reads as TGTGCCTGGAGTGTAGCGTCCAGGGGGGTATACGAGCAGTACTTC. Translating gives CAWSVASRGVYEQYF. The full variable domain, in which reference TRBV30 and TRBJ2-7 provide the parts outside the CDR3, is SQTIHQWPATLVQPVGSPLSLECTVEGTSNPNLYWYRQAAGRGLQLLFYSVGIGQISSEVPQNLSASRPQDRQFILSSKKLLLSDSGFYLCAWSVASRGVYEQYFGPGTRLTVT.

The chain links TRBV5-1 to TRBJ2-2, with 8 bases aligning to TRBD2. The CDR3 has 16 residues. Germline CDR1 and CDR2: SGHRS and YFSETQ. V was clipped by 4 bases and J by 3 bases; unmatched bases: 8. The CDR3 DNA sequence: TGCGCCAGCAGCCTCCATATAGCGGGGCACACCGGGGAGCTGTTTTTT. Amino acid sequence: CASSLHIAGHTGELFF.